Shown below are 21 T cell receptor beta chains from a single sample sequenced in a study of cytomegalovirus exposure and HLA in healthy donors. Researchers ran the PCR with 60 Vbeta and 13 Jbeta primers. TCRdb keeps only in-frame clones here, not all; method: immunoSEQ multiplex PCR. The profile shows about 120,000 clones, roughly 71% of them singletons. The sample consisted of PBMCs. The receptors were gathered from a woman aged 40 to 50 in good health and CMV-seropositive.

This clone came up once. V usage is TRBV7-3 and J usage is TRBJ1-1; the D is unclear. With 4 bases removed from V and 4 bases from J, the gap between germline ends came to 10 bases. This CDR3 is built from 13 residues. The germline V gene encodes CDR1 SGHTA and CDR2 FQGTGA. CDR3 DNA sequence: TGTGCCAGCAGCTGGAATCTAGGCACTGAAGCTTTCTTT. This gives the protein CASSWNLGTEAFF.

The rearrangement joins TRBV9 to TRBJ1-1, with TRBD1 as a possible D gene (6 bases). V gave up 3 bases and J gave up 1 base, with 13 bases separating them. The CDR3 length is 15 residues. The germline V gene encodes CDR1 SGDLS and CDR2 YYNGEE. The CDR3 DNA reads TGTGCCAGCAGCGGATCCCAACAGGGGAACACTGAAGCTTTCTTT. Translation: CASSGSQQGNTEAFF.

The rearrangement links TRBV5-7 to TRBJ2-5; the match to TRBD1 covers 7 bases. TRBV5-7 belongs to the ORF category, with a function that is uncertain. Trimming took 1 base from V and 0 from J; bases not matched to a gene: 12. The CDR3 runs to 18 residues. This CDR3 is CASSLTRWTGDYQETQYF. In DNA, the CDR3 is TGTGCCAGCAGCTTGACTCGTTGGACAGGCGACTACCAAGAGACCCAGTACTTC.

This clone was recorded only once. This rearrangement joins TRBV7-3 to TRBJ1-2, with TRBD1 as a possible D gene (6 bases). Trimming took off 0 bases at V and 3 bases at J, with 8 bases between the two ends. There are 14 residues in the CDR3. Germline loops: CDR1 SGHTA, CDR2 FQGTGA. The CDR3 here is CASSLTGGDYGYTF. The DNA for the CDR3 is TGTGCCAGCAGCTTAACAGGGGGTGACTATGGCTACACCTTC.

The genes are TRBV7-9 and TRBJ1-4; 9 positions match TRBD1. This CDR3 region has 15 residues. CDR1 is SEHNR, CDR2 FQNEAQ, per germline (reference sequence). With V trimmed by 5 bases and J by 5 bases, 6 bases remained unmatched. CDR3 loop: CASSKTGTGNEKLFF. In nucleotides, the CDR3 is TGTGCCAGCAGCAAAACCGGGACAGGGAATGAAAAACTGTTTTTT.

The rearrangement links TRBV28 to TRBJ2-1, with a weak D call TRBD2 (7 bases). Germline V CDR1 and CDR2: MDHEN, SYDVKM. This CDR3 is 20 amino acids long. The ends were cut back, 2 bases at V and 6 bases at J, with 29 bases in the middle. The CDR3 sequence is CASSLTFRGASTVLLNEQFF. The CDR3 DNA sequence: TGTGCCAGCAGTTTAACATTCCGGGGGGCATCTACGGTACTACTCAATGAGCAGTTCTTC.

The CDR3 coding sequence is TGTGCCAGTAGGGACAGGGCTTCAAATTCACCCCTCCACTTT. The encoded protein is CASRDRASNSPLHF. This rearrangement joins TRBV19 to TRBJ1-6; 8 positions match TRBD1. Germline-derived CDR1 and CDR2 are LNHDA and SQIVND (reference sequence). The CDR3 loop spans 14 amino acids. After removal of 6 bases from V and 7 bases from J, the junction contained 5 bases not matched to a gene.

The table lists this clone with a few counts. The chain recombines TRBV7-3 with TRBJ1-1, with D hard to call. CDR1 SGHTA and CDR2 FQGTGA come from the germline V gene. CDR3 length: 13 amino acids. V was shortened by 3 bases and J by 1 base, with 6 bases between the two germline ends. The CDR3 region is CASSFKQNTEAFF. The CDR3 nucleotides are TGTGCCAGCAGCTTTAAACAGAACACTGAAGCTTTCTTT.

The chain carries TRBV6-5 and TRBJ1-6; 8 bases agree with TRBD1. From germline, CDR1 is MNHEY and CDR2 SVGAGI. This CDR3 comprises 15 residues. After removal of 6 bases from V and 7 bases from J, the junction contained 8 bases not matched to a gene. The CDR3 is CASRPPDRVNSPLHF. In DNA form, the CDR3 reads TGTGCCAGCAGGCCTCCGGACAGGGTCAATTCACCCCTCCACTTT.

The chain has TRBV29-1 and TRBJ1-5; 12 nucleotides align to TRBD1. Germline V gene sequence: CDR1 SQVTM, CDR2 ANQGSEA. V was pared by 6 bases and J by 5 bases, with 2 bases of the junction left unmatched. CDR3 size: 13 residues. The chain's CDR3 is CSVGTGGDQPQHF. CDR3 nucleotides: TGCAGCGTAGGGACAGGGGGCGATCAGCCCCAGCATTTT.

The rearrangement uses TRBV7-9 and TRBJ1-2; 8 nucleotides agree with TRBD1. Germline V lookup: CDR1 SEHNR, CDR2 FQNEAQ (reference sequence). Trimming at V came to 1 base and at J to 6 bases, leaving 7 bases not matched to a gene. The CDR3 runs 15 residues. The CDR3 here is CASSLDWSGGHGYTF. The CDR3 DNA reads TGTGCCAGCAGCTTAGATTGGTCAGGGGGCCATGGCTACACCTTC.

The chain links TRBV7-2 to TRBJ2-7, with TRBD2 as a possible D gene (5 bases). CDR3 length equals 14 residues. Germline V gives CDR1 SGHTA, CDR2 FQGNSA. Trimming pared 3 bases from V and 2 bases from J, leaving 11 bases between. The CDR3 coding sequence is TGTGCCAGCAGCTTCGGACGGAGGACCTACGAGCAGTACTTC. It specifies CASSFGRRTYEQYF.

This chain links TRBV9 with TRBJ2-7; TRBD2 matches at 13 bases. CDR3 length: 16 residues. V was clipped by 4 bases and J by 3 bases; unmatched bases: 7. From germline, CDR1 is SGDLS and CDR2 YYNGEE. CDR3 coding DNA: TGTGCCAGCAGCCCCCAGACTAGCGGGGGGTACTACGAGCAGTACTTC. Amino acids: CASSPQTSGGYYEQYF. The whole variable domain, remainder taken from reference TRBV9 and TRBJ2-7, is DSGVTQTPKHLITATGQRVTLRCSPRSGDLSVYWYQQSLDQGLQFLIQYYNGEERAKGNILERFSAQQFPDLHSELNLSSLELGDSALYFCASSPQTSGGYYEQYFGPGTRLTVT.

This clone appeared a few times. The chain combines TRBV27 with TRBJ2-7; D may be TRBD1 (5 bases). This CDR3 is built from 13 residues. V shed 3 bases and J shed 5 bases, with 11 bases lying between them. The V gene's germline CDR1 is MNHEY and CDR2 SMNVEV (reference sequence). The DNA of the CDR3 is TGTGCCAGCAGTTTGTACCCAGGGAACGAGCAGTACTTC. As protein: CASSLYPGNEQYF.

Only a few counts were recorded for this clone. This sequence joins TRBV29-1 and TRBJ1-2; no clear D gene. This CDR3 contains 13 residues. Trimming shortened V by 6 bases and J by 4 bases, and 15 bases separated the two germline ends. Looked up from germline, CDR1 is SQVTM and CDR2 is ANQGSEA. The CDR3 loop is CSVAVGVGYGYTF. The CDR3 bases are TGCAGCGTCGCTGTCGGGGTAGGCTATGGCTACACCTTC. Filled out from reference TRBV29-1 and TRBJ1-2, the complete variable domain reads SAVISQKPSRDICQRGTSLTIQCQVDSQVTMMFWYRQQPGQSLTLIATANQGSEATYESGFVIDKFPISRPNLTFSTLTVSNMSPEDSSIYLCSVAVGVGYGYTFGSGTRLTVV.

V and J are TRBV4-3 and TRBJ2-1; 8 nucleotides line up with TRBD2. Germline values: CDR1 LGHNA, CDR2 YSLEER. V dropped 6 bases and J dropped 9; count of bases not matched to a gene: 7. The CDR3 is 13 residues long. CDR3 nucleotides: TGCGCCAGCAGAGCCGGGAGGGGCGGTGAGCAGTTCTTC. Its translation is CASRAGRGGEQFF.

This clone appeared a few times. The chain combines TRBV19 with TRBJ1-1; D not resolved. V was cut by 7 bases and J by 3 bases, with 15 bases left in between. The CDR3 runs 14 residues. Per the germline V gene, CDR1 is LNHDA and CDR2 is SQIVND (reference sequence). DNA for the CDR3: TGTGCCAGTACCCCAGATCTCGCCTACACTGAAGCTTTCTTT. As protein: CASTPDLAYTEAFF.

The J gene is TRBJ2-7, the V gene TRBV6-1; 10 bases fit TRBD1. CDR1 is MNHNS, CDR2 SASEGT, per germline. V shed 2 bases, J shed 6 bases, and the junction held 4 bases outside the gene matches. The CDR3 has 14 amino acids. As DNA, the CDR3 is TGTGCCAGCAGTGAACGAAGGACAGGGGGCGAGCAGTACTTC. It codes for CASSERRTGGEQYF.

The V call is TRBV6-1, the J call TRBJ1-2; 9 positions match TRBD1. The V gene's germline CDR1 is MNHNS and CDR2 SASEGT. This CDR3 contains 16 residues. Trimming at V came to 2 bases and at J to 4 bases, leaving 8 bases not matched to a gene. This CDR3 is CASSEKGQGSVYGYTF. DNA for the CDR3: TGTGCCAGCAGTGAAAAAGGACAGGGGTCGGTCTATGGCTACACCTTC.

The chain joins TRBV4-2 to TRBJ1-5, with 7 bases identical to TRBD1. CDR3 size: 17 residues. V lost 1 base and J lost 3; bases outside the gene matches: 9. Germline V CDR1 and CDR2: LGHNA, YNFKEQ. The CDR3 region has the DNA TGTGCCAGCAGCCAAGGGACCGGGGACAGCGACAATCAGCCCCAGCATTTT. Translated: CASSQGTGDSDNQPQHF.

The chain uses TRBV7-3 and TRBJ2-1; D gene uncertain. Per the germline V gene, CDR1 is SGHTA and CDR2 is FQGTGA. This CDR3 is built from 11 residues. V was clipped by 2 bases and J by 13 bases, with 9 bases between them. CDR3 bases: TGTGCCAGCAGCTTAGGGCAGAAACAGTTCTTC. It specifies CASSLGQKQFF.